This T cell receptor (beta chain) is from a study of blood T cells in healthy people across ages. Trimming shortened V by 0 bases and J by 6 bases, and 15 bases separated the two germline ends. CDR3 size: 16 residues. Germline CDR1 LGHNA, CDR2 YNFKEQ. Researchers report isolating at least 6 million PBMCs per sample. Through a sample-barcoded 5' primer and a J-beta primer mix, a second PCR was run for roughly 7 to 12 cycles. A template-switch adaptor with 12 random nucleotides tagged each cDNA molecule. Via MiXCR, TCRdb re-called the 5' RACE reads, giving one row per CDR3 protein. The profile covers about 1.1 million distinct CDR3 sequences, with 35% to 40% appearing a single time and about an eighth taken by the ten largest.

Sequenced material: blood. This sequence joins TRBV4-2 and TRBJ2-1, with TRBD2 as a possible D gene (5 bases). The receptor was isolated from a man between 18 and 35 years old in good health. The DNA of the CDR3 is TGTGCCAGCAGCCAAGATAAGGCACTAGTCGGCAATGAGCAGTTCTTC. It translates to CASSQDKALVGNEQFF.